This is a list of T cell receptor beta chains from one sample in a study of T cells after yellow fever vaccination. TCRdb processed the 5' RACE reads anew with MiXCR; each CDR3 protein has one entry. The sample gives 45,000 to 60,000 distinct CDR3 sequences, approximately 5.7% of which show up once; around 30% is in the top ten. The sequencing used PBMCs, either bulk or a sorted T-cell subset (CD4+, CD8+, memory, or dextramer-sorted; not recorded which), collected on the day of the yellow fever booster vaccination. The receptors stem from a young man who received the YFV17D yellow fever vaccine. CDR3s leave out the opening cysteine and the closing phenylalanine or tryptophan.

v_gene	j_gene	CDR3aa
TRBV6-2/TRBV6-3	TRBJ1-2	ASTQGSHGYT
TRBV3-1	TRBJ2-2	ASSPRATGELF
TRBV6-2/TRBV6-3	TRBJ2-4	ASSYGGVWELAKNIQY
TRBV27	TRBJ1-5	ASATTGLRGQPQH
TRBV12-5	TRBJ2-1	ASGSSPYNEQF
TRBV20-1	TRBJ2-5	SASDLALTLRSSQY
TRBV20-1	TRBJ2-3	SAPHPQGGGTDTQY
TRBV11-2	TRBJ2-1	ASSSLAGENEQF
TRBV7-6	TRBJ1-6	ASSLRVERSPLH
TRBV20-1	TRBJ2-1	SARGPLPGSYNEQF
TRBV12-3/TRBV12-4	TRBJ2-3	ASSLVRGPDTQY
TRBV6-2/TRBV6-3	TRBJ1-2	ASRTYDSYGYT
TRBV5-1	TRBJ2-7	ASSLGQGDYEQY
TRBV7-9	TRBJ1-2	ASSPSPTGNYGYT
TRBV6-6	TRBJ1-1	ASSPQGASTEAF
TRBV12-3/TRBV12-4	TRBJ2-3	ASSFASGASDTQY
TRBV15	TRBJ2-1	ATSPEGAKTYNEQF
TRBV4-1	TRBJ1-1	ASSQFPADEAF
TRBV12-3/TRBV12-4	TRBJ1-2	ASSFRTASTNYGYT
TRBV4-1	TRBJ2-2	ASSLRDPFPNTGELF
TRBV9	TRBJ2-2	ASSQTSGGYTGELF
TRBV7-2	TRBJ1-2	ASSNRPLTGTFYGYT
TRBV6-5	TRBJ2-2	ASSHGWFPPNTGELF
TRBV4-1	TRBJ1-2	ASSHEGREGYT
TRBV28	TRBJ1-1	ASSLEGRGSTEAF
TRBV6-5	TRBJ1-2	ASSQQGYGYT
TRBV6-8	TRBJ2-7	ASSYDSRRNYEQY
TRBV20-1	TRBJ1-5	SARRRGEYSNQPQH
TRBV4-3	TRBJ2-5	ASSPGRTGQETQY